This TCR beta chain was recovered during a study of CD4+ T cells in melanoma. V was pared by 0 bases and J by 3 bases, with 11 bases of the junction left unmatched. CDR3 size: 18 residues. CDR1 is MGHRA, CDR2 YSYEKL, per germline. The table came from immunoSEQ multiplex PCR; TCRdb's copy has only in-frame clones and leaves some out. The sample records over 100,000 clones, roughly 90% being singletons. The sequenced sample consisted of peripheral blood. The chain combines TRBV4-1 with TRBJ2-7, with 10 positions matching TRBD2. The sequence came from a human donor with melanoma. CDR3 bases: TGCGCCAGCAGCCAAGATCTGTTTTCAGCGGGAGGGCACTACGAGCAGTACTTC. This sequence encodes CASSQDLFSAGGHYEQYF.